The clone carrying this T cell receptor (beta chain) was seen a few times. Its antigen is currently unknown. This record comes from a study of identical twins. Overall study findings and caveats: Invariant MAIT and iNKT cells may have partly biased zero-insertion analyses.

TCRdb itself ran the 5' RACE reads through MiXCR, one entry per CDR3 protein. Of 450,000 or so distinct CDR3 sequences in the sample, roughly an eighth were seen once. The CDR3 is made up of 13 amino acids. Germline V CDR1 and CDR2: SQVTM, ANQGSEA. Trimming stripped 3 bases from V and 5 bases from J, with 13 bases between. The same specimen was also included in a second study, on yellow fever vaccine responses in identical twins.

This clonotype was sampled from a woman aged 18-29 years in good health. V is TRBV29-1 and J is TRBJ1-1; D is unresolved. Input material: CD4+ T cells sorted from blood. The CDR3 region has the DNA TGCAGCGTTGATTCGGGCAGAGGGACTGAAGCTTTCTTT. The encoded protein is CSVDSGRGTEAFF.